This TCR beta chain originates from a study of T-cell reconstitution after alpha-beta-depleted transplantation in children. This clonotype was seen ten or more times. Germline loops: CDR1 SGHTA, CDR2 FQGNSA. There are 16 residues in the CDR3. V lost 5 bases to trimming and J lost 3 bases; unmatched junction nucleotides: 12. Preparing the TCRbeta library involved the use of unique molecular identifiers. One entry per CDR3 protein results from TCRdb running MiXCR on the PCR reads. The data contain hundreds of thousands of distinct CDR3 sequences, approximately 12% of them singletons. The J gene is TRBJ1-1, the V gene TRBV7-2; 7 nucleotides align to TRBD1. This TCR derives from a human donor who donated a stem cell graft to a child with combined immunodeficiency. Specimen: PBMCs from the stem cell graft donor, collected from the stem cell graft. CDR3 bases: TGTGCCAGCAGCGGGCCTCGACAGGGAATCTACACTGAAGCTTTCTTT. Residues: CASSGPRQGIYTEAFF.